This T cell receptor beta chain came from a study of T cell repertoires in cytomegalovirus infection. This clonotype was counted only a few times. The V gene's germline CDR1 is LNHDA and CDR2 SQIVND (reference sequence). V was pared by 8 bases and J by 4 bases, with 6 bases between. This CDR3 region has 10 residues. TCRdb ran MiXCR on the reads and lists one entry per CDR3 protein. The sample contains 150,000 to 200,000 distinct CDR3 sequences, roughly 28% of which appear only once. Specimen: PBMCs. The chain is built from TRBV19 and TRBJ2-7; D perhaps matches TRBD2 (6 bases). The TCR comes from a human donor in good health (CMV status not recorded). Some clones in this sample may be carry-over from other donors' samples. CDR3 nucleotides: TGTGCCAGTCGGGAGTACGAGCAGTACTTC. This encodes CASREYEQYF.